This entry lists 29 T cell receptor beta chains sequenced from one sample in a study of blood T cell repertoires in COVID-19. The method was immunoSEQ multiplex PCR; TCRdb's version includes in-frame clones alone and lacks a portion of them. The sample contains about 250,000 clones, over 90% of which appear only once. The sequencing input was peripheral blood. The receptors come from a man between 25 and 39 years old with COVID-19, enrolled during active disease.

V is TRBV13 and J is TRBJ1-2; weak D call: TRBD1 (6 bases). V was pared by 1 base and J by 0 bases, with 9 bases between. CDR3 size: 15 residues. Germline V CDR1 and CDR2: PRHDT, FYEKMQ (reference sequence). This CDR3 reads CASSLARGTNYGYTF. DNA of the CDR3: TGTGCCAGCAGCTTAGCAAGGGGGACTAACTATGGCTACACCTTC.

The V and J genes are TRBV18 and TRBJ1-3; D unresolved. The CDR3 totals 15 residues. Trimming removed 2 bases from V and 0 bases from J, with 8 bases in between. Germline lookup yields CDR1 KGHSH and CDR2 LQKENI. Written as DNA, the CDR3 is TGTGCCAGCTCACCAGACGGGTACTCTGGAAACACCATATATTTT. As protein: CASSPDGYSGNTIYF. The whole variable domain, filled in from reference TRBV18 and TRBJ1-3, reads NAGVMQNPRHLVRRRGQEARLRCSPMKGHSHVYWYRQLPEEGLKFMVYLQKENIIDESGMPKERFSAEFPKEGPSILRIQQVVRGDSAAYFCASSPDGYSGNTIYFGEGSWLTVV.

DNA for the CDR3: TGTGCCACCAGTGATTTTGGAGGGACTGGAAACACCATATATTTT. Translated, it gives CATSDFGGTGNTIYF. The J gene is TRBJ1-3, the V gene TRBV24-1; D is uncertain. There are 15 residues in the CDR3. Trimming pared 1 base from V and 2 bases from J, leaving 8 bases between. Per germline, CDR1 KGHDR and CDR2 SFDVKD.

This chain uses TRBV11-1 with TRBJ2-2; TRBD1 agrees at 10 bases. This CDR3 contains 15 residues. Germline V gene lookup returns CDR1 SGHAT and CDR2 FQDESV (reference sequence). V shed 1 base, J shed 6 bases, and the junction held 2 bases outside the gene matches. CDR3 in DNA: TGTGCCAGCAGCTTAGTAGGACAGGGGGCCGGGGAGCTGTTTTTT. Translation: CASSLVGQGAGELFF.

This chain joins TRBV12-5 and TRBJ1-5; D is possibly TRBD1 (6 bases). The V and J ends lost 0 bases and 7 bases respectively, with 10 bases between them. Per germline, CDR1 LGHNT and CDR2 FRNRAP. CDR3 length equals 14 residues. This chain's CDR3 is CASGLVAGDQPQHF. The CDR3 region has the DNA TGTGCTAGTGGTTTGGTGGCAGGGGACCAGCCCCAGCATTTT.

V gene TRBV5-4 combines with J gene TRBJ1-1; D unclear. The CDR3 has 13 residues. Between the trimmed V and J ends, which lost 4 bases and 3 bases, there was a span of 10 bases. Per the germline V gene, CDR1 is SGHNT and CDR2 is YYREEE (reference sequence). The CDR3 loop is CASSTTQYTEAFF. CDR3 nucleotides: TGTGCCAGCAGCACAACACAATACACTGAAGCTTTCTTT.

This clone was recorded only once. The chain is built from TRBV4-1 and TRBJ1-2, with 9 bases lining up with TRBD1. Germline V gives CDR1 MGHRA, CDR2 YSYEKL. Trimming took 3 bases from V and 4 from J; bases not matched to a gene: 12. The CDR3 runs 17 residues. CDR3 coding DNA: TGCGCCAGCAGCCAGAGGCCCCGGGACAGGGAAGGCTATGGCTACACCTTC. This gives the protein CASSQRPRDREGYGYTF.

This chain joins TRBV2 and TRBJ1-6, with D hard to call. With 2 bases removed from V and 7 bases from J, the gap between germline ends came to 6 bases. The CDR3 sequence is 13 residues long. CDR1 is SNHLY and CDR2 is FYNNEI in the germline V gene. The CDR3 sequence is CASSESRNSPLHF. The CDR3, as DNA: TGTGCCAGCAGTGAATCCAGGAATTCACCCCTCCACTTT.

The CDR3 coding sequence is TGCGCCAGCAGCCAAGAAGGGGCGGACAGGGGCTACTACAATGAGCAGTTCTTC. Amino acids: CASSQEGADRGYYNEQFF. The chain uses TRBV4-1 and TRBJ2-1, with TRBD1 matching over 9 bases. Looked up from germline, CDR1 is MGHRA and CDR2 is YSYEKL. CDR3 length: 18 amino acids. V was pared by 0 bases and J by 3 bases, with 9 bases of the junction left unmatched.

This chain links TRBV2 with TRBJ2-7, with D unclear. Trimming removed 7 bases at V and 1 base at J, with 8 bases between. The CDR3 covers 12 residues. Germline CDR1 reads SNHLY; CDR2 reads FYNNEI. The CDR3 DNA sequence: TGTGCCAGCACCCAGGTTTCCTACGAGCAGTACTTC. Its translation is CASTQVSYEQYF.

Regarding this clone: The same CDR3 also results from other DNA sequences found in this sample. The chain uses TRBV18 and TRBJ2-1; 7 bases map to TRBD1. The trim removed 4 bases at V and 1 base at J, leaving 4 bases unmatched. Germline values: CDR1 KGHSH, CDR2 LQKENI. The length of the CDR3 is 15 residues. CDR3 loop: CASSRDRGSYNEQFF. CDR3 nucleotides: TGTGCCAGCTCACGGGACAGAGGATCCTACAATGAGCAGTTCTTC.

J is TRBJ2-2 and V is TRBV3-1 (or the pseudogene TRBV3-2), with TRBD1 matching 9 bases. Trimming cost V 6 bases and J 6 bases; bases outside gene matches: 8. Germline V gene sequence: CDR1 LGHDT, CDR2 YNNKEL (reference sequence). CDR3 length equals 15 residues. The CDR3 spells CASRTGTGTSGELFF. The CDR3 DNA sequence: TGTGCCAGCAGAACCGGGACAGGGACGTCCGGGGAGCTGTTTTTT.

This chain joins TRBV19 and TRBJ1-5; maybe TRBD1 (6 bases). Trimming took off 5 bases at V and 0 bases at J, with 14 bases between the two ends. The CDR3 extends over 16 amino acids. Germline V gene lookup returns CDR1 LNHDA and CDR2 SQIVND (reference sequence). DNA for the CDR3: TGTGCCAGTAGTTCACAAACAGGGTTTAGCAATCAGCCCCAGCATTTT. Amino acid sequence: CASSSQTGFSNQPQHF.

The chain couples TRBV7-9 to TRBJ1-3, with a possible D match to TRBD1 (6 bases). Germline CDR1 and CDR2: SEHNR and FQNEAQ (reference sequence). The V gene lost 5 bases and the J gene lost 4 bases, with 12 bases spanning the gap. The CDR3 consists of 14 residues. The CDR3 sequence: CASSTQGSGNTIYF. CDR3 nucleotide sequence: TGTGCCAGCAGCACCCAGGGGTCGGGAAACACCATATATTTT. Filled out from reference TRBV7-9 and TRBJ1-3, the complete variable domain reads DTGVSQNPRHKITKRGQNVTFRCDPISEHNRLYWYRQTLGQGPEFLTYFQNEAQLEKSRLLSDRFSAERPKGSFSTLEIQRTEQGDSAMYLCASSTQGSGNTIYFGEGSWLTVV.

V usage is TRBV5-4 and J usage is TRBJ2-2, with D maybe TRBD1 (6 bases). This CDR3 has 15 residues. Germline lookup yields CDR1 SGHNT and CDR2 YYREEE (reference sequence). Trimming pared 1 base from V and 4 bases from J, leaving 11 bases between. The CDR3 DNA follows: TGTGCCAGCAGCTTGAGGGACATCATCACCGGGGAGCTGTTTTTT. This translates into CASSLRDIITGELFF.

The V gene is TRBV13, the J gene TRBJ1-1; TRBD1 is a possible D gene (5 bases). Trimming took 1 base from V and 1 from J, leaving 10 bases between them. The CDR3 consists of 15 residues. Germline V gene data show CDR1 as PRHDT and CDR2 as FYEKMQ (reference sequence). This chain's CDR3 is CASSLAVDRNTEAFF. The CDR3 coding sequence is TGTGCCAGCAGCTTAGCCGTCGACAGGAACACTGAAGCTTTCTTT.

This clone has just one count. The V and J genes are TRBV19 and TRBJ2-3; 12 bases align to TRBD2. J was trimmed by 3 bases and V by 7 bases; bases with no gene match: 14. CDR1 and CDR2 (germline): LNHDA, SQIVND (reference sequence). CDR3 length: 18 amino acids. The CDR3 DNA sequence: TGTGCCAGTACCAAATCTAGCGGGGGGGCCGGTTTAACAGATACGCAGTATTTT. Translated: CASTKSSGGAGLTDTQYF.

The chain couples TRBV19 to TRBJ2-5, with D perhaps matching TRBD1 (7 bases). Trimming took off 5 bases at V and 5 bases at J, with 18 bases between the two ends. The CDR3 length is 15 residues. CDR1 and CDR2 (germline): LNHDA, SQIVND (reference sequence). The CDR3 DNA follows: TGTGCCAGTAGTCTCCTCCAAGGAGGGGGCGAGACCCAGTACTTC. Residues: CASSLLQGGGETQYF.

The chain links TRBV4-1 to TRBJ1-6; 9 bases align to TRBD1. CDR1 is MGHRA, CDR2 YSYEKL, per germline. J was trimmed by 1 base and V by 6 bases; bases with no gene match: 7. The CDR3 is 17 amino acids. CDR3 sequence reads: CASRPGQGKSYNSPLHF. The CDR3 nucleotides read TGCGCCAGCAGACCCGGACAGGGGAAGTCCTATAATTCACCCCTCCACTTT.

V usage is TRBV30 and J usage is TRBJ1-3; D may be TRBD1 (5 bases). CDR3 length: 13 amino acids. The germline V gene encodes CDR1 GTSNPN and CDR2 SVGIG (reference sequence). Trimming removed 5 bases at V and 0 bases at J, with 8 bases between. The CDR3 spells CAWAQGSGNTIYF. CDR3 DNA sequence: TGTGCCTGGGCGCAGGGCTCTGGAAACACCATATATTTT.

This chain uses TRBV7-9 with TRBJ1-1; a weak D match, TRBD1 (5 bases). The germline V and J ends were trimmed by 5 bases and 5 bases, with 18 bases remaining between them. This CDR3 is built from 15 residues. Germline V CDR1 and CDR2: SEHNR, FQNEAQ (reference sequence). The CDR3 region is CASSGAAGRGTEAFF. As DNA, the CDR3 is TGTGCCAGCAGCGGAGCTGCGGGGCGAGGTACTGAAGCTTTCTTT.

This chain joins TRBV5-1 and TRBJ2-3, with a tentative D call TRBD1 (6 bases). The V and J ends lost 3 bases and 4 bases respectively, with 18 bases between them. Germline V gene lookup returns CDR1 SGHRS and CDR2 YFSETQ. CDR3 length: 16 residues. The CDR3 loop is CASSSLAGTGSDTQYF. The CDR3 DNA follows: TGCGCCAGCAGCTCGCTCGCCGGTACAGGGTCAGATACGCAGTATTTT.

The gene calls are TRBV9 and TRBJ1-3; D uncertain. The CDR3 runs to 15 residues. CDR1 and CDR2 (germline): SGDLS, YYNGEE. V lost 2 bases to trimming and J lost 5 bases, with 14 bases between them. CDR3 bases: TGTGCCAGCAGCGTTGACTCCCATCCCCGAAACACCATATATTTT. It is translated as CASSVDSHPRNTIYF.

The gene calls are TRBV2 and TRBJ1-5, with a weak D call TRBD1 (5 bases). Between the trimmed V and J ends, which lost 1 base and 4 bases, there was a span of 14 bases. The CDR3 runs to 16 residues. The germline V gene has CDR1 SNHLY and CDR2 FYNNEI. This CDR3 reads CASSEGLQGGNQPQHF. In DNA, the CDR3 is TGTGCCAGCAGTGAAGGATTGCAGGGAGGGAATCAGCCCCAGCATTTT.

The chain has TRBV6-5 and TRBJ1-1; 9 bases line up with TRBD1. Germline lookup yields CDR1 MNHEY and CDR2 SVGAGI. This CDR3 has 15 amino acids. V shed 2 bases and J 5 bases; nucleotides not matched to a gene: 6. The CDR3 here is CASSYLRDRATEAFF. The CDR3 DNA reads as TGTGCCAGCAGTTACCTCCGGGACAGGGCGACTGAAGCTTTCTTT.

The V and J genes are TRBV5-1 and TRBJ1-1; 8 nucleotides match TRBD1. V lost 1 base to trimming and J lost 3 bases; unmatched junction nucleotides: 5. This CDR3 spans 15 amino acids. CDR1 is SGHRS, CDR2 YFSETQ, per germline. The CDR3 here is CASSLRTGTYTEAFF. DNA of the CDR3: TGCGCCAGCAGCTTGCGGACAGGGACTTACACTGAAGCTTTCTTT.

This sequence joins TRBV7-9 and TRBJ2-7; TRBD1 matches at 8 bases. CDR3 length equals 14 residues. The germline gives CDR1 SEHNR, CDR2 FQNEAQ (reference sequence). V was pared by 5 bases and J by 6 bases, with 9 bases of the junction left unmatched. CDR3 DNA: TGTGCCAGCAGCGAGCGGACAGGGCTAGGCGAGCAGTACTTC. Translating gives CASSERTGLGEQYF.

This rearrangement joins TRBV24-1 to TRBJ1-2, with TRBD1 as a possible D gene (5 bases). This CDR3 is built from 15 residues. Germline assignment: CDR1 KGHDR and CDR2 SFDVKD. V was trimmed by 5 bases and J by 2 bases, leaving 14 bases between them. The CDR3 region is CATSGGSGSNYGYTF. In nucleotides, the CDR3 is TGTGCCACCAGTGGAGGTTCAGGGTCAAACTATGGCTACACCTTC.

The V call is TRBV4-1, the J call TRBJ1-2; 10 bases agree with TRBD1. The CDR3 is made up of 15 amino acids. The trim removed 4 bases at V and 4 bases at J, leaving 6 bases unmatched. Germline CDR1 is MGHRA and CDR2 is YSYEKL. The CDR3 DNA is TGCGCCAGCAGCCTTGGACAGGGGGTTGTCTATGGCTACACCTTC. Translating gives CASSLGQGVVYGYTF.